This T cell receptor (beta chain) was obtained from a study of blood T cell repertoires in COVID-19. Study overall: PBMCs, B-cell-depleted T cells, or T cells provided the cDNA or gDNA that made up the material.

The V and J ends lost 4 bases and 8 bases respectively, with 14 bases between them. The CDR3 is 13 amino acids. Germline V gives CDR1 SGHAT, CDR2 FQNNGV. Per the original methods: Amplified reference gene primers provided the basis for estimating nucleated cell counts. The data were produced by immunoSEQ multiplex PCR, yet TCRdb's version contains in-frame clones alone and is incomplete. That table supplies the V and J calls and clone size; D and trimming were determined from the DNA. The sample yields 250,000 to 350,000 clones, around 83% seen once. The sample was peripheral blood. The sequence was obtained from a woman in her forties or fifties with acute or convalescent COVID-19. The rearrangement uses TRBV11-2 and TRBJ1-1, with a possible D match to TRBD1 (5 bases). CDR3 sequence: CASSSGAISEAFF. As DNA, the CDR3 is TGTGCCAGCAGCTCTGGGGCGATTTCGGAAGCTTTCTTT.